This is a list of T cell receptor beta chains from one sample in a study of cytomegalovirus exposure and HLA in healthy donors. Clones were read by immunoSEQ multiplex PCR, and TCRdb kept only the in-frame ones, dropping some. The sample lists fewer than 200,000 clones, roughly four fifths occurring once. The specimen sequenced was PBMCs. These receptors came from a man in his fifties in good health and CMV-seropositive. The CDR3 runs from the conserved cysteine through the conserved F or W. Each record gives: D gene, J gene, V gene, CDR3 protein. D genes are given only for firm matches.

>NA|TRBJ2-3|TRBV28
CASSLLHAKGTDTQYF
>NA|TRBJ2-7|TRBV4-3
CASSQDRGSIYEQYF
>NA|TRBJ2-5|TRBV2
CASSVGRSTGSETQYF
>NA|TRBJ1-5|TRBV6-6
CASSNTGEQPQHF
>NA|NA|TRBV28
CASSGAGYTYEQYF
>TRBD1|TRBJ1-3|TRBV5-1
CASSLGTGGNTIYF
>TRBD2|TRBJ2-1|TRBV29-1
CSVGLPNNEQFF
>NA|TRBJ1-3|TRBV7-2
CASSLGGVGGNTIYF
>TRBD2|TRBJ2-1|TRBV18
CASSPGRGEYNEQFF
>TRBD1|TRBJ2-7|TRBV5-6
CASSRWDRVRIEQYF
>TRBD1|TRBJ2-7|TRBV6-8
CASSDTEGGQGMPYEQYF
>TRBD1|TRBJ1-1|TRBV11-2
CASSPQGWNTEAFF
>TRBD2|TRBJ2-3|TRBV7-3
CASSPGTIPDTQYF
>TRBD1|TRBJ1-2|TRBV5-8
CASSFPQGADYGYTF
>NA|TRBJ2-6|TRBV27
CASSLRGTGANGLTF
>TRBD2|TRBJ2-1|TRBV29-1
CSVPTVSGVMYNEQFF
>TRBD1|TRBJ1-1|TRBV6-6
CASSSIGQGKTEAFF
>NA|TRBJ2-5|TRBV29-1
CSVAQQGKETQYF
>NA|TRBJ1-1|TRBV10-3
CAISEPSDPTGTEAFF
>NA|TRBJ2-4|TRBV19
CASSMIGSFNSQYF
>NA|TRBJ2-1|TRBV25-1
CASSSLSYNEQFF
>NA|TRBJ2-3|TRBV6-5
CASSSDRIGTDTQYF
>TRBD2|TRBJ2-1|TRBV7-9
CSSSKSGTSRYNEQFF
>TRBD2|TRBJ2-2|TRBV11-2
CASSWEGYTGELFF
>NA|TRBJ2-7|TRBV6-5
CASTSDPPGHEQYF
>NA|TRBJ1-1|TRBV19
CASSSQGDTEAFF
>NA|TRBJ2-2|TRBV19
CASSIDSRARTGELFF
>TRBD1|TRBJ1-2|TRBV7-6
CASSPQTGNYGYTF
>NA|TRBJ2-1|TRBV30
CAWRDYSGKGEQFF